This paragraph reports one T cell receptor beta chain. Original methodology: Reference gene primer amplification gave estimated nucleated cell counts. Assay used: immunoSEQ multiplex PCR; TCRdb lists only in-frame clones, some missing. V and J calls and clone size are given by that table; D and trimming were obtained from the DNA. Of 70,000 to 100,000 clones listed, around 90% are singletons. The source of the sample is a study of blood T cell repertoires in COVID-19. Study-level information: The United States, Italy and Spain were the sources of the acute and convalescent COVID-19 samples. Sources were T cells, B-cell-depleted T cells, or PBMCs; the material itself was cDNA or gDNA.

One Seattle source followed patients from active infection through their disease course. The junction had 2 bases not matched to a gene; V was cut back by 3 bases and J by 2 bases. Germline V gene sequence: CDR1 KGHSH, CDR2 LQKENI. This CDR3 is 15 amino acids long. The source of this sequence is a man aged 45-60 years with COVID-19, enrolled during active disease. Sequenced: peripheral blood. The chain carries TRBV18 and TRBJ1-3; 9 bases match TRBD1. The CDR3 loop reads CASSPGTGPGNTIYF. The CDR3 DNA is TGTGCCAGCTCACCCGGGACAGGGCCTGGAAACACCATATATTTT.